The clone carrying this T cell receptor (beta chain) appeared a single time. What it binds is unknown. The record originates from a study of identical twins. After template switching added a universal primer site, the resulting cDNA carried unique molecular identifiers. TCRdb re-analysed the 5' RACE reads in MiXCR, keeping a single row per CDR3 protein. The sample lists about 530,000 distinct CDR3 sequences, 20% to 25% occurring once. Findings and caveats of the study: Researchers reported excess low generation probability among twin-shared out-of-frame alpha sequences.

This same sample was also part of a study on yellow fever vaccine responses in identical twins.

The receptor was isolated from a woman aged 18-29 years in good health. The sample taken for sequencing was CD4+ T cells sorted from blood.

CDR3 DNA: TGTGCCAGCAGCCCGCCGGCTAAGCGTACAATGATTGTGCAGTTCTTC. Its protein is CASSPPAKRTMIVQFF. V and J are TRBV3-1 and TRBJ2-1; no clear D. This CDR3 spans 16 amino acids. Germline lookup yields CDR1 LGHDT and CDR2 YNNKEL (reference sequence). Trimming took 4 bases from V and 12 from J, leaving 25 bases between them.